The sequence of this TCR beta chain was determined in a study of T cell responses to AZD1222 COVID-19 vaccine. As regards this clone: Its antigen is not known.

Study-wide results and limits: Most donors were white British and more were female, and clonal diversity was possibly underestimated.

Profiled with immunoSEQ multiplex PCR; TCRdb holds only in-frame clones, not every one. The sample records 100,000 to 150,000 clones, roughly nine tenths being singletons. The receptor comes from an adult in good health. The starting material was peripheral blood, obtained on day 0 of AZD1222 vaccination.

The CDR3 DNA follows: TGCGCCAGCAGCTTGACAGGGACTAATGAAAAACTGTTTTTT. Translated, it gives CASSLTGTNEKLFF. J is TRBJ1-4 and V is TRBV5-1; weak D call: TRBD1 (6 bases). This CDR3 region has 14 residues. Germline CDR1 and CDR2: SGHRS and YFSETQ. Trimming left V 1 base short and J 2 bases short, with 6 bases between. Using reference TRBV5-1 and TRBJ1-4 for the parts outside the CDR3, the full variable domain is KAGVTQTPRYLIKTRGQQVTLSCSPISGHRSVSWYQQTPGQGLQFLFEYFSETQRNKGNFPGRFSGRQFSNSRSEMNVSTLELGDSALYLCASSLTGTNEKLFFGSGTQLSVL.